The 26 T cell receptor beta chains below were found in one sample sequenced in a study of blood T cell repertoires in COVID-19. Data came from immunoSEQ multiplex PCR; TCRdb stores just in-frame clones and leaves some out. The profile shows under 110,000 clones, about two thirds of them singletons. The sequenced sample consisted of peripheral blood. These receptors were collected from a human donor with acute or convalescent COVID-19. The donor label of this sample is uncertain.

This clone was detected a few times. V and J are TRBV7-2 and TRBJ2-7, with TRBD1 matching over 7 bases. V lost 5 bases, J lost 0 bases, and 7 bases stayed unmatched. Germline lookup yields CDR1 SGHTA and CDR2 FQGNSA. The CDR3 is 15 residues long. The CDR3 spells CASSPRTGDSYEQYF. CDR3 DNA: TGTGCCAGCAGCCCCCGGACAGGAGACTCCTACGAGCAGTACTTC.

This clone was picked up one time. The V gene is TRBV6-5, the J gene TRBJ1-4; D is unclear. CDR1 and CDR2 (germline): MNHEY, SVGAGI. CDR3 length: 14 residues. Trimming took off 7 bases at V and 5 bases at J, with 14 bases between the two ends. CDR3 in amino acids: CASKSRRGNEKLFF. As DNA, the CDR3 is TGTGCCAGCAAATCCCGCCGAGGGAATGAAAAACTGTTTTTT.

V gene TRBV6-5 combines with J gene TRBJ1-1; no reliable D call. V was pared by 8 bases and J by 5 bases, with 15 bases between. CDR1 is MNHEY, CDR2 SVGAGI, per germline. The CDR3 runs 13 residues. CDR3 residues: CASETPYGTEAFF. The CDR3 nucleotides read TGTGCCAGCGAGACTCCCTACGGGACTGAAGCTTTCTTT.

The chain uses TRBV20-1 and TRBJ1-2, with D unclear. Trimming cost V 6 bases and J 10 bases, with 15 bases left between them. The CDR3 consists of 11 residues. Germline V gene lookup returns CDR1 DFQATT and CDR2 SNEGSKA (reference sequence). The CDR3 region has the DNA TGCAGTGCCACTCCCGACATGTTCTACACCTTC. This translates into CSATPDMFYTF.

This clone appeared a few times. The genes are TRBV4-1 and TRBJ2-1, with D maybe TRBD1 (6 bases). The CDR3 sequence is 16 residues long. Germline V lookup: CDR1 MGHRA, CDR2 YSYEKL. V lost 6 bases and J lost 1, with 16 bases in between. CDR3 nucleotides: TGCGCCAGCAGGAGGACGTGGACAGAATCCTACAATGAGCAGTTCTTC. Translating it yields CASRRTWTESYNEQFF.

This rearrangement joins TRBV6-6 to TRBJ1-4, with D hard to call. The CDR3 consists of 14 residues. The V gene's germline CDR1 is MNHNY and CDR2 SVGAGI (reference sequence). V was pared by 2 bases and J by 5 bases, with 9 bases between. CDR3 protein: CASSYEDLNEKLFF. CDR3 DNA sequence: TGTGCCAGCAGTTACGAGGATTTGAATGAAAAACTGTTTTTT.

The CDR3, as DNA: TGTGCCAGCAGCTTAGGGACAGGGGGCTTCACCGGGGAGCTGTTTTTT. This encodes CASSLGTGGFTGELFF. The chain is built from TRBV11-2 and TRBJ2-2, with TRBD1 identical over 11 bases. The trim removed 1 base at V and 4 bases at J, leaving 2 bases unmatched. Germline loops: CDR1 SGHAT, CDR2 FQNNGV. This CDR3 comprises 16 residues.

In DNA, the CDR3 is TGTGCCAGCAGCCAACTCATAGCGGGGGCCTATAACAATGAGCAGTTCTTC. Residues: CASSQLIAGAYNNEQFF. The chain carries TRBV4-2 and TRBJ2-1, with 9 bases matching TRBD2. V shed 2 bases, J shed 5 bases, and the junction held 10 bases outside the gene matches. From germline, CDR1 is LGHNA and CDR2 YNFKEQ. The CDR3 is made up of 17 amino acids.

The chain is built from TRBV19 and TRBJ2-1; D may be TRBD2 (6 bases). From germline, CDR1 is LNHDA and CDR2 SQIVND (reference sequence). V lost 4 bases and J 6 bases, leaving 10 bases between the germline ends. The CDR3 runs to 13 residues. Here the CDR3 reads CASSTHGGNEQFF. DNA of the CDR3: TGTGCCAGTAGTACTCACGGGGGCAATGAGCAGTTCTTC.

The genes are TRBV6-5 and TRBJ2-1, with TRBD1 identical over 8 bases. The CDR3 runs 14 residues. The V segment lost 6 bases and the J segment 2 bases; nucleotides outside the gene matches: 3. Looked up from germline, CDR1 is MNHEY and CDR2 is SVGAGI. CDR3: CASRDRAPYNEQFF. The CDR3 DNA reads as TGTGCCAGCAGGGACAGGGCTCCCTACAATGAGCAGTTCTTC.

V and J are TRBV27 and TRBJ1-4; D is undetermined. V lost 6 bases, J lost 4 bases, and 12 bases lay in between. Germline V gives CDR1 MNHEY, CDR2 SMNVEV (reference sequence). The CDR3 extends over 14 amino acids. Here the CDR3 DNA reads TGTGCCAGCAGCCATCGTGGGCTTAATGAAAAACTGTTTTTT. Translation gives CASSHRGLNEKLFF. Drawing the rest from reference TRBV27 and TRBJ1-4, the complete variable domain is EAQVTQNPRYLITVTGKKLTVTCSQNMNHEYMSWYRQDPGLGLRQIYYSMNVEVTDKGDVPEGYKVSRKEKRNFPLILESPSPNQTSLYFCASSHRGLNEKLFFGSGTQLSVL.

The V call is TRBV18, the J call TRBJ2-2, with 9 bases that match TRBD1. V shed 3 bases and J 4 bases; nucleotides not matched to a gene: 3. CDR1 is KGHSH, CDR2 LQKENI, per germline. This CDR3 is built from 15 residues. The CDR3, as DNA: TGTGCCAGCTCACCCTCGGGACAGGGCACCGGGGAGCTGTTTTTT. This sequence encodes CASSPSGQGTGELFF.

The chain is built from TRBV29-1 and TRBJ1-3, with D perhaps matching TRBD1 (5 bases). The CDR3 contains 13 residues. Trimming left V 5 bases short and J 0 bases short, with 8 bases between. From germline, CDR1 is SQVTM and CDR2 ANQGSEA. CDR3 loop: CSVPDSSGNTIYF. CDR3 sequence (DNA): TGCAGCGTTCCTGACAGCTCTGGAAACACCATATATTTT.

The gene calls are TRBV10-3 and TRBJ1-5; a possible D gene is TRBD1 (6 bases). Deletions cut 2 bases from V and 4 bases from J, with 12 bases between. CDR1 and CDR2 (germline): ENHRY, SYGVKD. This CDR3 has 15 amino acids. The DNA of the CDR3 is TGTGCCATCAGTGAGGGGCAGGGGCCGAATCAGCCCCAGCATTTT. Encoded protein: CAISEGQGPNQPQHF.

The CDR3 region is CASSLGGNSPLHF. The CDR3 bases are TGTGCCAGCAGCTTAGGGGGTAATTCACCCCTCCACTTT. The chain links TRBV5-5 to TRBJ1-6, with a tentative D call TRBD1 (6 bases). CDR1 is SGHKS, CDR2 YYEKEE, per germline (reference sequence). V was shortened by 2 bases and J by 6 bases, with 6 bases between the two germline ends. This CDR3 is 13 amino acids long.

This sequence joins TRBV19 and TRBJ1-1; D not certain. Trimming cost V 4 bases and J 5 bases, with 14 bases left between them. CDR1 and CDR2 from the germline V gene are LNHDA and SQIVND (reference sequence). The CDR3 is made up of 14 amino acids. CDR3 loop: CASSKPGPRTEAFF. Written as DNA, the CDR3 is TGTGCCAGTAGTAAGCCGGGTCCTAGAACTGAAGCTTTCTTT. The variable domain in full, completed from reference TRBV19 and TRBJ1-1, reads DGGITQSPKYLFRKEGQNVTLSCEQNLNHDAMYWYRQDPGQGLRLIYYSQIVNDFQKGDIAEGYSVSREKKESFPLTVTSAQKNPTAFYLCASSKPGPRTEAFFGQGTRLTVV.

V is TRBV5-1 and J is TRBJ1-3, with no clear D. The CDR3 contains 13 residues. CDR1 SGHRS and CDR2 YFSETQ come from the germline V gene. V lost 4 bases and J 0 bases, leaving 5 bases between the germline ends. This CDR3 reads CASSQDSGNTIYF. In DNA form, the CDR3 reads TGCGCCAGCAGCCAGGACTCTGGAAACACCATATATTTT.

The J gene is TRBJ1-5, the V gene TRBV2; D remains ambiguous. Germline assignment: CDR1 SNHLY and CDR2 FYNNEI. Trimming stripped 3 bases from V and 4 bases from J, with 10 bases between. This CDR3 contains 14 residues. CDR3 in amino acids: CASSEQVWNQPQHF. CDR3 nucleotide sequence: TGTGCCAGCAGTGAGCAGGTCTGGAATCAGCCCCAGCATTTT.

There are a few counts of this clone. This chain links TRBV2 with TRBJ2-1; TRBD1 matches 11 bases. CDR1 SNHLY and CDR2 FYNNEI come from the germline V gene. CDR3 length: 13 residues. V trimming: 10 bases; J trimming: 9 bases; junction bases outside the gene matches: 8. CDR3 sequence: CANRDRGFVEQFF. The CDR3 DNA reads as TGTGCCAACCGGGACAGGGGGTTCGTTGAGCAGTTCTTC. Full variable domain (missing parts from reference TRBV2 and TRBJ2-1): EPEVTQTPSHQVTQMGQEVILRCVPISNHLYFYWYRQILGQKVEFLVSFYNNEISEKSEIFDDQFSVERPDGSNFTLKIRSTKLEDSAMYFCANRDRGFVEQFFGPGTRLTVL.

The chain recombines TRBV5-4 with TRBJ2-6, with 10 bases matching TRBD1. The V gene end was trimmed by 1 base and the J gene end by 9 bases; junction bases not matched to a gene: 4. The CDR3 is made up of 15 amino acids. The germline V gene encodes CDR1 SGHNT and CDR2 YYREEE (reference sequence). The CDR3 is CASSLNGDRGNVLTF. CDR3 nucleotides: TGTGCCAGCAGCTTGAATGGGGACAGGGGCAACGTCCTGACTTTC.

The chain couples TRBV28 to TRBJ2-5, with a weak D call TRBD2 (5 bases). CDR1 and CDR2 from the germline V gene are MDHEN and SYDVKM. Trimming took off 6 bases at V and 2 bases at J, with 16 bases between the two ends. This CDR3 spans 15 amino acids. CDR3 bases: TGTGCCAGCAGCCACGTCCGGGGTCGTCAAGAGACCCAGTACTTC. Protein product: CASSHVRGRQETQYF.

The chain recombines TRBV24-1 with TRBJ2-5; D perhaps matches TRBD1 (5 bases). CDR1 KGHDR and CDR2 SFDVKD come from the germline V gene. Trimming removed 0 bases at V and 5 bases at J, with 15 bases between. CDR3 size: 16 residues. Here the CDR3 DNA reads TGTGCCACCAGTGATTTGCAGAGATCAGGGCTGGAGACCCAGTACTTC. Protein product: CATSDLQRSGLETQYF.

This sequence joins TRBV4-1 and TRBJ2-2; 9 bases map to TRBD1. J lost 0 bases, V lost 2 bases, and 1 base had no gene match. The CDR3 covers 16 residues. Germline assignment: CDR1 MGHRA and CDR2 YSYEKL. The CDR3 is CASSQRDRANTGELFF. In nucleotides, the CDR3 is TGCGCCAGCAGCCAAAGGGACAGGGCGAACACCGGGGAGCTGTTTTTT.

The CDR3 loop is CASSVDLGNEQFF. CDR3 nucleotides: TGTGCCAGCAGCGTAGACCTAGGCAATGAGCAGTTCTTC. The chain has TRBV9 and TRBJ2-1; D is unresolved. V dropped 0 bases and J dropped 6 bases, with 7 bases sitting between them. Per the germline V gene, CDR1 is SGDLS and CDR2 is YYNGEE. This CDR3 spans 13 amino acids. The whole variable domain, remainder taken from reference TRBV9 and TRBJ2-1, is DSGVTQTPKHLITATGQRVTLRCSPRSGDLSVYWYQQSLDQGLQFLIQYYNGEERAKGNILERFSAQQFPDLHSELNLSSLELGDSALYFCASSVDLGNEQFFGPGTRLTVL.

CDR3 in amino acids: CATNTGSNQPQHF. In nucleotides, the CDR3 is TGTGCCACCAACACAGGGAGCAATCAGCCCCAGCATTTT. V and J are TRBV19 and TRBJ1-5, with D maybe TRBD1 (6 bases). Germline CDR1 reads LNHDA; CDR2 reads SQIVND (reference sequence). The CDR3 totals 13 residues. The V and J ends lost 10 bases and 1 base respectively, with 11 bases between them.

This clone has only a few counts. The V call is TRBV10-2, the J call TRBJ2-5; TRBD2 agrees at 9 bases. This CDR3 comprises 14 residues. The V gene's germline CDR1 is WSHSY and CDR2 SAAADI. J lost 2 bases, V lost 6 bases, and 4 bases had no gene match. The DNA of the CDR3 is TGCGCCAGCAGGCGGGGGGGCAGGCAAGAGACCCAGTACTTC. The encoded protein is CASRRGGRQETQYF.